What follows is one T cell receptor beta chain and its context. This entry is derived from a study of shared clonotypes between healthy human individuals. Germline CDR1 is SNHLY and CDR2 is FYNNEI. The CDR3 has 17 residues. After removal of 7 bases from V and 0 bases from J, the junction contained 5 bases not matched to a gene. Repertoires were generated with immunoSEQ multiplex PCR, while TCRdb's copy carries only in-frame clones and drops some. The profile covers millions of clones, with approximately 90% appearing a single time and roughly 0.13% taken by the ten largest. This TCR derives from a man aged 18 to 35 in good health. The sequencing sample was made of naive CD4+ T cells sorted from blood. Subset denoted: CD45RA+ positively selected. J is TRBJ2-2 and V is TRBV2, with 13 bases aligning to TRBD2. As DNA, the CDR3 is TGTGCCAGCATCGCTGGGACTAGCGGGGCGAACACCGGGGAGCTGTTTTTT. This codes for CASIAGTSGANTGELFF.